Here is one T cell receptor (beta chain) with its context. Its antigen is not yet known. No much larger clonotype is one base removed from it; base qualities were not supplied. The CDR3 regions of human TCRbeta chains were subjected to immunosequencing. Under the source paper's analysis protocol: Repertoire TCRs were matched against a reference library of SARS-CoV-2-specific TCRs generated with the MIRA antigen-specificity platform. Breadth was defined as the fraction of unique TCRs that were SARS-CoV-2-associated. Depth was defined as the fraction of total T cells that were SARS-CoV-2-associated. Each spike-specific TCR was assigned to its reactive spike region and to a CD4 or CD8 class using the MIRA data. Log10-transformed breadth and depth values were compared by one-way ANOVA with Sidak's multiple comparisons tests. TCRdb provides this immuneACCESS table in a form limited to in-frame rearrangements. Some clones are lacking; in checked studies, under half of them reflect an unresolved V gene, and why the rest are absent is not known. The V and J calls and clone size are taken from that table; D and trimming were inferred from the DNA. Recorded for this sample are fewer than 110,000 clones; more than 70% of them occurred a single time. The top ten clonotypes cover 5.5% to 8% of the sample.

The sample's time point, from its label and the paper: baseline before first vaccination. Vaccinee samples were obtained from the UK trials COV001 and COV002, which included a single-blind randomized controlled phase 2/3 trial of AZD1222 (ChAdOx1 nCoV-19) in healthy adults. For TCRbeta chain sequencing, PBMC samples from trial participants were taken at day 0 and at day 28 after the second dose. The CDR3 starts with the cysteine, ends with the phenylalanine, and has 12 residues. The sequence is cut down to CDR3 DNA, 36 bases in frame from base 1. Based on the germline V gene, the CDR1 and CDR2 sequences are MDHEN and SYDVKM. V is cut by 8 bases and J by 3 bases, and the space between the germline ends is 11 bases. The sample comes from a study of T cell responses to AZD1222 COVID-19 vaccine (dated by TCRdb to the early 2020s). Study-level background: Because spike-specific TCR depth and breadth did not differ between the two schedules, AZD1222 recipients who got a second dose at roughly 4 weeks were pooled with those who got a second dose at roughly 12 weeks. Enrollment into the trials was organized by age into subgroups of 18-55, 56-69 and 70-plus years, and those subgroups contained roughly 150, 30 and 60 TCR-sequenced participants, respectively. A total of more than 230 trial participants underwent TCR sequencing, of whom some 200 had received two doses of AZD1222 and some 26 had received two doses of the MenACWY control vaccine.

Overall study results and their limits: A significant rise in spike-specific TCR breadth and depth was observed after two AZD1222 doses relative to day 0 and relative to MenACWY recipients. The 56-69-year group was small, and its depth increase did not reach significance, likely because of low power. Conclusions about previously exposed vaccinees were limited because only six or seven AZD1222 recipients were SARS-CoV-2 seropositive at baseline. Participants were mostly white British, with more females than males. The authors suggested clonal diversity may have been underestimated. Nearly half of unique spike-specific TCRs reportedly recognized epitopes outside regions mutated in the B.1.351 and B.1.1.7 variants. No day 14 peak-response samples were available, so repertoires were characterized only after the peak T cell response. CD4 TCRs associated with the vaccine covered the entire spike protein, and the dominant responses were in regions 160-218 and 743-854.

The sequence came from an adult in good health. The material was peripheral blood, obtained on day 0 of AZD1222 vaccination. The rearranged chain carries TRBV28 and TRBJ2-7; a tentative D call is TRBD2 (6 bases match). The DNA sequence is as follows: TGTGCCAGCTTGACCGGGGGCTACGAGCAGTACTTC. Translated, this is CASLTGGYEQYF.